This T cell receptor beta chain was obtained from a study of T cells in localized non-small cell lung cancer. Study conclusions and caveats: Heterogeneity stays possible, as sequencing covered only one tumor region. Elevated blood T cell density was associated with longer overall survival. Tumor trailed uninvolved adjacent lung in T cell clonality, which peaked there. Adjacent lung was found to contain a median approximately 60 of the top 100 tumor clones.

In regard to this clone: Its antigen is undetermined.

Assay: immunoSEQ multiplex PCR; the TCRdb copy retains only in-frame clones and omits some. The data hold about 92,000 clones, with about nine tenths observed a single time. The V gene's germline CDR1 is SGHAT and CDR2 FQNNGV. The germline V and J ends were trimmed by 0 bases and 2 bases, with 2 bases remaining between them. The CDR3 sequence is 13 residues long. This chain uses TRBV11-2 with TRBJ2-1; D not resolved. Sequencing used PBMCs, obtained before any cancer treatment. The clonotype comes from a woman aged 35-75 years with stage II squamous cell lung carcinoma. CDR3: CASSLDTYNEQFF. CDR3 nucleotides: TGTGCCAGCAGCTTAGACACCTACAATGAGCAGTTCTTC.